This T cell receptor (beta chain) comes out of a study of T cell responses to AZD1222 COVID-19 vaccine. Of note for this clone: Antigen unknown.

General study points: Repertoire sampling happened only post peak T cell response. Vaccine-associated CD4 TCRs spanned spike, dominant at 160-218 and 743-854. Clonal diversity may have been underestimated in mostly white British donors. Just 5 to 7 AZD1222 recipients were seropositive at baseline.

Measured with immunoSEQ multiplex PCR; TCRdb has only the in-frame clones, and not every one. The table includes 100,000 to 150,000 clones, around 88% detected once. The V and J ends lost 2 bases and 1 base respectively, with 3 bases between them. Per the germline V gene, CDR1 is MNHEY and CDR2 is SMNVEV (reference sequence). This CDR3 is built from 14 residues. This specimen consisted of peripheral blood, obtained 28 days after the second AZD1222 dose. The TCR originated in an adult who received the AZD1222 COVID-19 vaccine. V is TRBV27 and J is TRBJ1-6; D not certain. CDR3 loop: CASSLVSYNSPLHF. CDR3 nucleotide sequence: TGTGCCAGCAGTTTAGTGTCCTATAATTCACCCCTCCACTTT.